This T cell receptor beta chain was recovered during a study of T cells in Graves' hyperthyroidism and ophthalmopathy. Study-wide points: The model predicted ophthalmopathy a median around six months before onset.

J gave up 6 bases and V 0 bases, and 6 bases lay outside the gene matches. The CDR3 runs to 16 residues. CDR1 is LGHNA, CDR2 YSLEER, per germline. Uncontrolled infection, other autoimmune disease, pregnancy and lactation each barred patients from inclusion. Diagnostic decisions used clinical symptoms, serum thyroxine and TRAb, thyroid ultrasound and orbital computed tomography. Ahead of any ophthalmopathy symptoms, the blood sample was obtained at the first diagnosis of hyperthyroidism. The investigators amplified TCR beta CDR3 regions from RNA transcripts. The study used the HTBI primer set for a first-round RT-PCR of the TCR CDR3. TCRdb redid the calling of the multiplex PCR reads with MiXCR, one entry per CDR3 protein. The table has about 290,000 distinct CDR3 sequences, about 14% seen once. Worth noting for this clonotype: Its target is not known.

This receptor was taken from a woman aged 25 to 39 with Graves' hyperthyroidism that later progressed to Graves' ophthalmopathy. Sequenced material: blood. V gene TRBV4-3 combines with J gene TRBJ2-3; 10 bases match TRBD2. The CDR3 DNA is TGCGCCAGCAGCCAAGACGTAGCGGGAGGCGGGGATACGCAGTATTTT. Amino acid sequence: CASSQDVAGGGDTQYF.